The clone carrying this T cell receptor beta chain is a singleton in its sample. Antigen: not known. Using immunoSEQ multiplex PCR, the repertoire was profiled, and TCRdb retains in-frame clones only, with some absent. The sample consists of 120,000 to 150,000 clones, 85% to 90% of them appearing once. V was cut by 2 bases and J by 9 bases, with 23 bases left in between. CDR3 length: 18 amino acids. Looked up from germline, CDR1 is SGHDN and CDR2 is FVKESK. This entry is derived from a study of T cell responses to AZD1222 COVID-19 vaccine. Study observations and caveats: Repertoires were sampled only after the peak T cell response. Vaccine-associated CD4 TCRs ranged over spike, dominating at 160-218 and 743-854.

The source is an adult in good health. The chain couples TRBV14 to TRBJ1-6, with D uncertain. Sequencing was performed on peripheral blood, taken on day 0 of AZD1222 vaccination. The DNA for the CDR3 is TGTGCCAGCAGCCAACTCGTTCCCACGGGGTTTATCGGTTCACCCCTCCACTTT. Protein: CASSQLVPTGFIGSPLHF.